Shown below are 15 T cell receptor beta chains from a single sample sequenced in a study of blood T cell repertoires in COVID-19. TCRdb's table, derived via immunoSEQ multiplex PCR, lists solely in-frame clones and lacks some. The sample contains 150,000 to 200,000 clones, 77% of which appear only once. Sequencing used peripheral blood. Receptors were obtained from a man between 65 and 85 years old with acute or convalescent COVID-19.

The CDR3 loop is CSVARQGNEKLFF. The DNA of the CDR3 is TGCAGCGTTGCGCGGCAGGGGAATGAAAAACTGTTTTTT. The rearrangement links TRBV29-1 to TRBJ1-4; a weak D match, TRBD1 (6 bases). In germline, CDR1 is SQVTM, CDR2 ANQGSEA. Trimming stripped 4 bases from V and 5 bases from J, with 11 bases between. The CDR3 totals 13 residues.

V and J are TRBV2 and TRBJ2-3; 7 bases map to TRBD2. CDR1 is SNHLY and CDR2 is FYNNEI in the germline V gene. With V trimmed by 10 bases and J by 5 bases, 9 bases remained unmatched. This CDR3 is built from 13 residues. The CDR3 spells CATGGYTIDTQYF. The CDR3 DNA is TGTGCCACCGGGGGGTATACTATAGATACGCAGTATTTT.

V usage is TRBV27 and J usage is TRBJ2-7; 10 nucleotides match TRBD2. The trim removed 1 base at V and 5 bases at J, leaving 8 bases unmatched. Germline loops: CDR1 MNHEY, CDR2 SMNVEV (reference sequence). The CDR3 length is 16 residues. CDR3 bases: TGTGCCAGCAGTTTATATAGGGGTAGCGGGAGGAACGAGCAGTACTTC. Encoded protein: CASSLYRGSGRNEQYF.

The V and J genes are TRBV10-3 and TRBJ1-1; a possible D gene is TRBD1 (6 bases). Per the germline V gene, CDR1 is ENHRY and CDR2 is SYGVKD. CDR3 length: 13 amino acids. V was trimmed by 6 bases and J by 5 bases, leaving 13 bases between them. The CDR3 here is CAIRLVGGTEAFF. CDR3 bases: TGTGCCATCAGACTCGTAGGGGGTACTGAAGCTTTCTTT.

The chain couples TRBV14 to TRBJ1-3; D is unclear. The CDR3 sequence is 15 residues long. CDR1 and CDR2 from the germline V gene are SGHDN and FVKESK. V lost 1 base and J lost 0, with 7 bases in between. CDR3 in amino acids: CASSQGPSSGNTIYF. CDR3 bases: TGTGCCAGCAGCCAAGGGCCCTCCTCTGGAAACACCATATATTTT.

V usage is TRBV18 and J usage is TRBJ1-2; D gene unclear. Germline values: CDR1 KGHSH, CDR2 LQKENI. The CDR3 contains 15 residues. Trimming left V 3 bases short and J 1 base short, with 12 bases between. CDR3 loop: CASSPSIVFNYGYTF. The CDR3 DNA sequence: TGTGCCAGCTCACCGAGTATTGTTTTTAACTATGGCTACACCTTC.

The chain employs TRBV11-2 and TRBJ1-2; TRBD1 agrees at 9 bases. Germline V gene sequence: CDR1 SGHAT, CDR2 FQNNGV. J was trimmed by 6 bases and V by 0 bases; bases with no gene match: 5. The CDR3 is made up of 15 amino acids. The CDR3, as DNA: TGTGCCAGCAGCTTAGATTCCGGACAGGGGAATGGCTACACCTTC. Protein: CASSLDSGQGNGYTF.

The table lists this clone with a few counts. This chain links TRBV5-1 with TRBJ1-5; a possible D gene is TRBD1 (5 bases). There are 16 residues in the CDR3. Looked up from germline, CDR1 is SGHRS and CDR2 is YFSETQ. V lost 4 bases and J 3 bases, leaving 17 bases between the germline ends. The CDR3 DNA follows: TGCGCCAGCAGCGGGCGGGACGGCTACATCAATCAGCCCCAGCATTTT. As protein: CASSGRDGYINQPQHF.

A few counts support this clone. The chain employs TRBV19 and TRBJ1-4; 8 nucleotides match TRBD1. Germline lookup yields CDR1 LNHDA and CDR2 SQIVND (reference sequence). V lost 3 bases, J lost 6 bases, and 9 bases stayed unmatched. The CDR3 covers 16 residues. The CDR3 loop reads CASSIIRGQGYEKLFF. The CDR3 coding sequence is TGTGCCAGTAGTATTATCAGGGGGCAGGGATATGAAAAACTGTTTTTT. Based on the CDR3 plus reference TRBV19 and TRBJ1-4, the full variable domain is DGGITQSPKYLFRKEGQNVTLSCEQNLNHDAMYWYRQDPGQGLRLIYYSQIVNDFQKGDIAEGYSVSREKKESFPLTVTSAQKNPTAFYLCASSIIRGQGYEKLFFGSGTQLSVL.

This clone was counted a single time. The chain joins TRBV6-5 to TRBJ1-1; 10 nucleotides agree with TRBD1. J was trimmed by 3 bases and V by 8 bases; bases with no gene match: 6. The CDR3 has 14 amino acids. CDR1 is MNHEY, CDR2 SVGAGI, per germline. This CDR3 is CASGDRGKDTEAFF. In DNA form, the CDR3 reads TGTGCCAGCGGGGACAGGGGTAAGGACACTGAAGCTTTCTTT.

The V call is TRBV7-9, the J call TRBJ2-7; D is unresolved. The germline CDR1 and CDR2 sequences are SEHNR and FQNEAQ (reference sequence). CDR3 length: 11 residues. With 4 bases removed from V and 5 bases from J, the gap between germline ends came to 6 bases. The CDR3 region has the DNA TGTGCCAGCAGCTCCTTTGACGAGCAGTACTTC. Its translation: CASSSFDEQYF.

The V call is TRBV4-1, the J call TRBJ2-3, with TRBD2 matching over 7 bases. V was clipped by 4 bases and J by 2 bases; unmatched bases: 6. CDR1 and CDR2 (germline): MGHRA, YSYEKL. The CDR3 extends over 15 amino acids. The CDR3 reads CASSLGGGNTDTQYF. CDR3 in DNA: TGCGCCAGCAGCCTAGGCGGGGGAAACACAGATACGCAGTATTTT.

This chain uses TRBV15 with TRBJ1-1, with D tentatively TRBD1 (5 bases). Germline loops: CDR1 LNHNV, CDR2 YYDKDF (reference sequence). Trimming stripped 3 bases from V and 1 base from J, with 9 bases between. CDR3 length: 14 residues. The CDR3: CATSRPTENTEAFF. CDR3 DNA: TGTGCCACCAGCAGGCCGACAGAGAACACTGAAGCTTTCTTT.

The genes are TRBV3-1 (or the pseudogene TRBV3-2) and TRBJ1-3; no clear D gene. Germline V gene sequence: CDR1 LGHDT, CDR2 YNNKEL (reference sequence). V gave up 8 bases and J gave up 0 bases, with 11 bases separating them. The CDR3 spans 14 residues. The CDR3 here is CASSRGSSGNTIYF. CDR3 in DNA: TGTGCCAGCTCACGTGGGAGCTCTGGAAACACCATATATTTT.

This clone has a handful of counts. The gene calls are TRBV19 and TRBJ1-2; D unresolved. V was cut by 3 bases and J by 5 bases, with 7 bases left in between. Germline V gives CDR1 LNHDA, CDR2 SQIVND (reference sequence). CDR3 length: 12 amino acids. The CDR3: CASSMRGYGYTF. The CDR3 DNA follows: TGTGCCAGTAGTATGAGAGGGTATGGCTACACCTTC.